This entry lists 25 T cell receptor beta chains sequenced from one sample in a study of T-cell reconstitution after alpha-beta-depleted transplantation in children. Unique molecular identifiers were built into the TCRbeta library. Each CDR3 protein gets one entry after TCRdb re-called the PCR reads with MiXCR. The data show about 130,000 distinct CDR3 sequences, roughly 10% seen once. Sequenced material: PBMCs, mostly from graft donor cells, taken 180 days after TCRalphabeta/CD19-depleted stem cell transplant. The receptors stem from a girl less than two years old who had a stem cell transplant for combined immunodeficiency, so the T cells may come from the graft donor.

There are a few counts of this clonotype. The chain has TRBV12-3 or TRBV12-4 and TRBJ2-7, with D uncertain. V was clipped by 5 bases and J by 2 bases, with 13 bases between them. The CDR3 is 14 residues long. The CDR3 region is CASSPPWHTYEQYF. The CDR3 nucleotides read TGTGCCAGCAGTCCCCCCTGGCACACCTACGAGCAGTACTTC.

The chain joins TRBV5-1 to TRBJ2-7; D is possibly TRBD1 or TRBD2 (6 bases each). The CDR3 loop spans 13 amino acids. In germline, CDR1 is SGHRS, CDR2 YFSETQ. V was shortened by 4 bases and J by 7 bases, with 15 bases between the two germline ends. The CDR3 region has the DNA TGCGCCAGCAGCCAAAACAGGGAGGAGGAGCAGTACTTC. Residues: CASSQNREEEQYF.

This clonotype has a count of ten or more. The rearrangement links TRBV20-1 to TRBJ1-1; D remains unclear. The germline V and J ends were trimmed by 3 bases and 0 bases, with 8 bases remaining between them. The germline CDR1 and CDR2 sequences are DFQATT and SNEGSKA (reference sequence). The CDR3 has 13 residues. CDR3 region: CSASWVMNTEAFF. The CDR3 DNA reads as TGCAGTGCTAGTTGGGTAATGAACACTGAAGCTTTCTTT.

This clonotype was seen a handful of times. The CDR3 loop is CSVPDSEKLFF. CDR3 in DNA: TGCAGCGTACCTGACTCTGAAAAACTGTTTTTT. The J gene is TRBJ1-4, the V gene TRBV29-1, with unresolved D. The germline gives CDR1 SQVTM, CDR2 ANQGSEA. V gave up 6 bases and J gave up 7 bases, with 9 bases separating them. This CDR3 contains 11 residues.

DNA for the CDR3: TGTGCCAGCAGCTTAGAACACCGCTCCTACGAGCAGTACTTC. As protein: CASSLEHRSYEQYF. The gene calls are TRBV11-2 and TRBJ2-7; D is ambiguous. V was clipped by 0 bases and J by 0 bases, with 6 bases between them. The germline gives CDR1 SGHAT, CDR2 FQNNGV. The CDR3 sequence is 14 residues long. Variable domain in full (rest from reference TRBV11-2 and TRBJ2-7): EAGVAQSPRYKIIEKRQSVAFWCNPISGHATLYWYQQILGQGPKLLIQFQNNGVVDDSQLPKDRFSAERLKGVDSTLKIQPAKLEDSAVYLCASSLEHRSYEQYFGPGTRLTVT.

Only a few counts were recorded for this clonotype. The chain combines TRBV5-1 with TRBJ2-1, with TRBD1 matching 9 bases. From germline, CDR1 is SGHRS and CDR2 YFSETQ. The CDR3 runs 16 residues. Trimming removed 4 bases from V and 4 bases from J; junction bases left unmatched: 9. The CDR3 loop reads CASSGGTGRGYNEQFF. CDR3 DNA sequence: TGCGCCAGCAGCGGCGGGACAGGGAGAGGGTACAATGAGCAGTTCTTC.

V gene TRBV11-1 combines with J gene TRBJ1-3; D is perhaps TRBD1 (5 bases). V lost 1 base to trimming and J lost 0 bases, with 16 bases between them. CDR1 and CDR2 from the germline V gene are SGHAT and FQDESV (reference sequence). This CDR3 is 18 amino acids long. Here the CDR3 reads CASSLGLRGRSSGNTIYF. Written as DNA, the CDR3 is TGTGCCAGCAGCTTAGGATTGCGGGGCAGGAGCTCTGGAAACACCATATATTTT.

This clonotype showed up just a few times. This chain uses TRBV12-3 or TRBV12-4 with TRBJ2-7; TRBD1 matches 9 bases. The J segment lost 3 bases and the V segment lost 5 bases, leaving 8 bases of the junction unmatched. CDR3 length: 15 amino acids. This CDR3 reads CASSPPGTGIYEQYF. In DNA, the CDR3 is TGTGCCAGCAGTCCCCCGGGGACAGGGATCTACGAGCAGTACTTC.

This clonotype was seen a single time. The V gene is TRBV10-3, the J gene TRBJ2-1; D is unclear. The CDR3 loop spans 14 amino acids. Germline CDR1 is ENHRY and CDR2 is SYGVKD. Trimming removed 7 bases at V and 0 bases at J, with 10 bases between. The CDR3 is CAITRTSSYNEQFF. CDR3 in DNA: TGTGCCATCACAAGGACGAGCTCCTACAATGAGCAGTTCTTC.

The chain employs TRBV12-3 or TRBV12-4 and TRBJ2-3; TRBD2 matches 12 bases. J lost 4 bases, V lost 1 base, and 15 bases had no gene match. There are 20 residues in the CDR3. The DNA of the CDR3 is TGTGCCAGCAGTTTAGGTCAGGGAAAACTGACTAGCGGGGGACCAGATACGCAGTATTTT. Its translation is CASSLGQGKLTSGGPDTQYF.

This clonotype was recorded once. Possible read error: a much larger clone is one base away. This is likely a read error, given that the CDR3 carries no conserved phenylalanine or tryptophan at its end. The rearrangement joins TRBV9 to TRBJ2-3, with 9 positions matching TRBD1. Germline CDR1 SGDLS, CDR2 YYNGEE. After removal of 3 bases from V and 3 bases from J, the junction contained 2 bases not matched to a gene. CDR3 size: 14 residues. The CDR3 reads CASSAGQGTDTQYL. The CDR3 coding sequence is TGTGCCAGCAGCGCGGGACAGGGTACAGATACGCAGTATTTG.

This clonotype has only a few counts. This chain uses TRBV12-3 or TRBV12-4 with TRBJ2-2, with D perhaps being TRBD1 or TRBD2 (5 bases each). The CDR3 has 19 residues. Trimming removed 3 bases from V and 5 bases from J, with 25 bases in between. The CDR3 DNA reads as TGTGCCAGCAGTTTTGCCCCACCGAGCAGGGCCGAGGGTACCGGGGAGCTGTTTTTT. It specifies CASSFAPPSRAEGTGELFF.

There are a few counts of this clonotype. The chain links TRBV20-1 to TRBJ2-1, with 10 bases that match TRBD2. Trimming at V came to 4 bases and at J to 4 bases, leaving 7 bases not matched to a gene. CDR1 and CDR2 (germline): DFQATT, SNEGSKA (reference sequence). The CDR3 sequence is 15 residues long. The CDR3 region has the DNA TGCAGTGCTAACACCGGGACTAGCGCGTACAATGAGCAGTTCTTC. It is translated as CSANTGTSAYNEQFF.

The J gene is TRBJ2-7, the V gene TRBV20-1, with D possibly matching TRBD1 (6 bases). The germline gives CDR1 DFQATT, CDR2 SNEGSKA (reference sequence). V dropped 6 bases and J dropped 1 base, with 10 bases sitting between them. This CDR3 is 12 amino acids long. In DNA, the CDR3 is TGCAGTGCCCCGGGACAATCCTACGAGCAGTACTTC. This encodes CSAPGQSYEQYF.

The sample holds a few counts of this clonotype. The chain uses TRBV5-1 and TRBJ1-2; no clear D gene. The length of the CDR3 is 14 residues. Germline lookup yields CDR1 SGHRS and CDR2 YFSETQ. Trimming pared 1 base from V and 8 bases from J, leaving 15 bases between. The CDR3 nucleotides read TGCGCCAGCAGCTTGAAAGAGGCCAATGTGGGCTACACCTTC. Protein product: CASSLKEANVGYTF.

The chain carries TRBV6-1 and TRBJ2-5, with TRBD2 matching 7 bases. Germline loops: CDR1 MNHNS, CDR2 SASEGT. Trimming removed 6 bases from V and 1 base from J; junction bases left unmatched: 8. The CDR3 has 15 residues. The CDR3 is CASRISGALQETQYF. The DNA of the CDR3 is TGTGCCAGCAGGATAAGCGGGGCCCTCCAAGAGACCCAGTACTTC.

The chain recombines TRBV7-2 with TRBJ2-7; 7 nucleotides line up with TRBD1. V lost 3 bases to trimming and J lost 5 bases; unmatched junction nucleotides: 7. Germline V gives CDR1 SGHTA, CDR2 FQGNSA. This CDR3 has 14 amino acids. CDR3 DNA: TGTGCCAGCAGCTTTCGACAGGGTACCCACGAGCAGTACTTC. This codes for CASSFRQGTHEQYF. Drawing the rest from reference TRBV7-2 and TRBJ2-7, the complete variable domain is GAGVSQSPSNKVTEKGKDVELRCDPISGHTALYWYRQSLGQGLEFLIYFQGNSAPDKSGLPSDRFSAERTGGSVSTLTIQRTQQEDSAVYLCASSFRQGTHEQYFGPGTRLTVT.

V gene TRBV29-1 combines with J gene TRBJ1-4, with D uncertain. Germline V gene data show CDR1 as SQVTM and CDR2 as ANQGSEA. CDR3 size: 11 residues. Trimming took 3 bases from V and 14 from J, leaving 13 bases between them. CDR3 sequence reads: CSVDLEERLFF. CDR3 in DNA: TGCAGCGTTGATCTGGAGGAACGGCTGTTTTTT.

This clonotype was counted only a few times. This rearrangement joins TRBV11-2 to TRBJ2-7, with D perhaps matching TRBD1 (6 bases). CDR1 is SGHAT and CDR2 is FQNNGV in the germline V gene. The CDR3 loop spans 15 amino acids. Trimming pared 5 bases from V and 3 bases from J, leaving 17 bases between. The CDR3: CASSPRTENLYEQYF. Written as DNA, the CDR3 is TGTGCCAGCAGCCCCCGGACAGAGAATCTCTACGAGCAGTACTTC.

This clonotype was observed at least ten times. The CDR3 nucleotides read TGTGCCAGCAGCTTGGGTGTAGGGATGAATTCACCCCTCCACTTT. This sequence encodes CASSLGVGMNSPLHF. This chain uses TRBV5-5 with TRBJ1-6; D not certain. The CDR3 runs to 15 residues. V dropped 0 bases and J dropped 7 bases, with 11 bases sitting between them. Germline lookup yields CDR1 SGHKS and CDR2 YYEKEE (reference sequence).

The chain has TRBV5-5 and TRBJ2-2; 7 nucleotides align to TRBD1. The trim removed 3 bases at V and 6 bases at J, leaving 5 bases unmatched. The CDR3 sequence is 14 residues long. Germline values: CDR1 SGHKS, CDR2 YYEKEE (reference sequence). The CDR3 reads CASSSDRDAGELFF. In DNA form, the CDR3 reads TGTGCCAGCAGCTCAGACAGGGACGCCGGGGAGCTGTTTTTT.

The table lists this clonotype with a few counts. The gene calls are TRBV12-3 or TRBV12-4 and TRBJ2-7; tentatively, D is TRBD1 or TRBD2 (5 bases each). The germline V and J ends were trimmed by 6 bases and 3 bases, with 18 bases remaining between them. The length of the CDR3 is 15 residues. The CDR3: CASSNTGTTHYEQYF. The CDR3 DNA follows: TGTGCCAGCAGCAACACCGGGACGACCCACTACGAGCAGTACTTC.

Details on this clonotype: Germline and junction disagree at one end, which may indicate a read error. The chain has TRBV6-2 or TRBV6-3 and TRBJ2-4, with 12 bases that match TRBD2. Germline V gene data show CDR1 as MNHEY and CDR2 as SVGEGT. The CDR3 covers 21 residues. CDR3 region: CASSYTADSGLAGSANNIQYF. The CDR3 coding sequence is TGTGCCAGCAGTTACACCGCAGACAGCGGACTAGCGGGATCTGCCAACAACATTCAGTACTTC.

This chain joins TRBV29-1 and TRBJ2-1; unclear D gene. Germline V gene lookup returns CDR1 SQVTM and CDR2 ANQGSEA. The CDR3 extends over 11 amino acids. V lost 4 bases, J lost 3 bases, and 4 bases lay in between. Here the CDR3 reads CSVVRYNEQFF. CDR3 DNA sequence: TGCAGCGTTGTTCGCTACAATGAGCAGTTCTTC.

This clonotype has only a few counts. The gene calls are TRBV7-9 and TRBJ1-5; D perhaps matches TRBD1 (5 bases). Trimming removed 4 bases from V and 0 bases from J, with 16 bases in between. Germline V gives CDR1 SEHNR, CDR2 FQNEAQ (reference sequence). The CDR3 sequence is 17 residues long. CDR3 nucleotide sequence: TGTGCCAGCAGCTCTACCGGGGCTTGGGGTAGCAATCAGCCCCAGCATTTT. Amino acids: CASSSTGAWGSNQPQHF.